What follows are 31 T cell receptor beta chains derived from one specimen sequenced in a study of prognosis after radiotherapy for stage I lung cancer. TCR beta CDR3 amplification from genomic DNA was performed by two-round multiplex PCR. Primers specific to each TRBV and TRBJ gene were used in first-round PCR. Using its own MiXCR run on the multiplex PCR reads, TCRdb lists one record per CDR3 protein. Of some 25,000 distinct CDR3 sequences in the sample, 35% to 40% were seen once. The source was PBMCs, collected before or after stereotactic body radiation therapy (not recorded which). Every receptor here comes from a donor at least 50 years old with non-small cell lung cancer.

This clonotype was observed many times. This chain connects TRBV28 to TRBJ2-5; D perhaps matches TRBD1 (6 bases). Per the germline V gene, CDR1 is MDHEN and CDR2 is SYDVKM. V shed 5 bases and J shed 7 bases, with 23 bases lying between them. This CDR3 is 16 amino acids long. CDR3 amino acids: CASSPTPGQPGRTQYF. CDR3 nucleotides: TGTGCCAGCAGTCCGACTCCGGGACAACCCGGAAGGACCCAGTACTTC.

The J gene is TRBJ2-1, the V gene TRBV6-1; 7 bases are shared with TRBD2. With V trimmed by 6 bases and J by 7 bases, 18 bases remained unmatched. Looked up from germline, CDR1 is MNHNS and CDR2 is SASEGT. This CDR3 comprises 17 residues. The CDR3 loop is CASRETSPRNPNNEQFF. CDR3 nucleotides: TGTGCCAGCAGGGAGACTAGCCCACGAAACCCTAATAATGAGCAGTTCTTC.

This clonotype has a count of ten or more. The V gene is TRBV30, the J gene TRBJ2-5; no reliable D call. Germline V gives CDR1 GTSNPN, CDR2 SVGIG (reference sequence). Trimming removed 1 base from V and 4 bases from J, with 10 bases in between. CDR3 length: 13 amino acids. CDR3: CAWSGGYRETQYF. CDR3 coding DNA: TGTGCCTGGAGTGGTGGGTATCGAGAGACCCAGTACTTC.

CDR3 coding DNA: TGCAGTGCTTGGTCCTTTCGCTCCTACAATGAGCAGTTCTTC. It specifies CSAWSFRSYNEQFF. This chain links TRBV20-1 with TRBJ2-1; D call uncertain. Trimming took 5 bases from V and 0 from J, leaving 11 bases between them. CDR1 and CDR2 from the germline V gene are DFQATT and SNEGSKA (reference sequence). The CDR3 runs 14 residues.

This clonotype was recorded at least ten times. This chain uses TRBV11-2 with TRBJ2-7; a weak D match, TRBD1 (6 bases). Between the trimmed V and J ends, which lost 5 bases and 0 bases, there was a span of 11 bases. In germline, CDR1 is SGHAT, CDR2 FQNNGV. CDR3 length: 14 amino acids. CDR3 sequence (DNA): TGTGCCAGCAGCGGACAGTGGAGCTCCTACGAGCAGTACTTC. Its protein is CASSGQWSSYEQYF.

As regards this clonotype: A single base separates this from a much larger clone, so it may be a read error. This rearrangement joins TRBV11-3 to TRBJ2-1; a weak D match, TRBD1 (6 bases). Germline V CDR1 and CDR2: SGHNT, YENEEA. The CDR3 runs to 11 residues. Trimming removed 3 bases from V and 15 bases from J, with 12 bases in between. CDR3 region: CASSFGGLLFF. The CDR3 DNA reads TGTGCCAGCAGCTTTGGGGGCTTGTTGTTCTTC. Full variable domain (missing parts from reference TRBV11-3 and TRBJ2-1): EAGVVQSPRYKIIEKKQPVAFWCNPISGHNTLYWYLQNLGQGPELLIRYENEEAVDDSQLPKDRFSAERLKGVDSTLKIQPAELGDSAVYLCASSFGGLLFFGPGTRLTVL.

This clonotype was seen at least ten times. One base away lies a much larger clone, so this may be a sequencing read error. This chain uses TRBV28 with TRBJ2-1; 10 nucleotides align to TRBD2. The CDR3 is made up of 17 amino acids. The V and J ends lost 5 bases and 4 bases, in that order; junction bases with no gene match: 11. CDR1 is MDHEN, CDR2 SYDVKM, per germline. CDR3 sequence reads: CASSGASGSGSYNEQFF. The CDR3 nucleotides are TGTGCCAGCAGTGGGGCTAGCGGGAGTGGGTCGTACAATGAGCAGTTCTTC.

Comments on this clonotype: A far larger clone differs by one base, so this is likely a read error. The chain is built from TRBV6-8 and TRBJ2-7, with 7 bases aligning to TRBD1. There are 13 residues in the CDR3. CDR1 and CDR2 from the germline V gene are MNHGY and SAAAGT. V shed 7 bases and J 1 base; nucleotides not matched to a gene: 4. The CDR3 nucleotides are TGTGCCAGCACCCAGGGACAGTCCTACGAGCAGTACTTC. Its protein product is CASTQGQSYEQYF.

The sample holds many counts of this clonotype. V usage is TRBV2 and J usage is TRBJ1-4; no reliable D call. The CDR3 has 12 amino acids. Germline V gene data show CDR1 as SNHLY and CDR2 as FYNNEI. V was trimmed by 2 bases and J by 11 bases, leaving 9 bases between them. The CDR3 spells CASSESSAKLFF. The CDR3 bases are TGTGCCAGCAGTGAAAGTTCAGCCAAACTGTTTTTT. Drawing the rest from reference TRBV2 and TRBJ1-4, the complete variable domain is EPEVTQTPSHQVTQMGQEVILRCVPISNHLYFYWYRQILGQKVEFLVSFYNNEISEKSEIFDDQFSVERPDGSNFTLKIRSTKLEDSAMYFCASSESSAKLFFGSGTQLSVL.

This clonotype has ten or more counts. This sequence joins TRBV6-1 and TRBJ1-1; D unresolved. Between the trimmed V and J ends, which lost 7 bases and 1 base, there was a span of 13 bases. CDR3 length equals 14 residues. CDR1 MNHNS and CDR2 SASEGT come from the germline V gene. CDR3 nucleotide sequence: TGTGCCAGCATCTCACGGTGGGGGAACACTGAAGCTTTCTTT. Translated, it gives CASISRWGNTEAFF.

Concerning this clonotype itself: A far larger clone is only one base removed, so a read error is likely. The CDR3 here is CASSPVLAVSYNEQFF. In DNA form, the CDR3 reads TGTGCCAGCAGTCCGGTACTAGCGGTATCCTACAATGAGCAGTTCTTC. This chain uses TRBV6-8 with TRBJ2-1; 8 nucleotides agree with TRBD2. The trim removed 5 bases at V and 1 base at J, leaving 7 bases unmatched. The CDR3 runs 16 residues. Germline V gene sequence: CDR1 MNHGY, CDR2 SAAAGT.

This clonotype has a count of ten or more. J is TRBJ2-1 and V is TRBV20-1, with D perhaps matching TRBD2 (5 bases). V lost 4 bases and J lost 0, with 13 bases in between. The CDR3 runs to 15 residues. Germline V gene data show CDR1 as DFQATT and CDR2 as SNEGSKA (reference sequence). The CDR3 is CSANSGASSYNEQFF. The CDR3 bases are TGCAGTGCTAACAGCGGAGCGAGCTCCTACAATGAGCAGTTCTTC.

This clonotype was seen at least ten times. The gene calls are TRBV20-1 and TRBJ1-1, with D possibly TRBD1 on 5 matching bases. This CDR3 has 13 amino acids. Germline CDR1 reads DFQATT; CDR2 reads SNEGSKA (reference sequence). The V end was cut by 4 bases, the J end by 3 bases, with 12 bases between. CDR3: CSATQGGDTEAFF. CDR3 DNA: TGCAGTGCTACCCAGGGTGGTGACACTGAAGCTTTCTTT.

This rearrangement joins TRBV11-2 to TRBJ2-7, with TRBD2 as a possible D gene (6 bases). CDR3 length: 15 amino acids. The germline V gene encodes CDR1 SGHAT and CDR2 FQNNGV. V gave up 3 bases and J gave up 10 bases, with 22 bases separating them. For the CDR3, the DNA is TGTGCCAGCAGCTTCGGTGCGGGACCCTCCTACTATCAGTACTTC. Amino acids: CASSFGAGPSYYQYF.

This clonotype was counted many times. The J gene is TRBJ2-3, the V gene TRBV10-3; no definite D call. Per germline, CDR1 ENHRY and CDR2 SYGVKD. V was pared by 0 bases and J by 6 bases, with 10 bases between. The CDR3 has 14 residues. The CDR3 protein is CAISESTARDTQYF. The CDR3 nucleotides read TGTGCCATCAGTGAGTCGACTGCTAGGGATACGCAGTATTTT.

V and J are TRBV6-2 or TRBV6-3 and TRBJ2-2, with a tentative D call TRBD2 (7 bases). Germline V gene sequence: CDR1 MNHEY, CDR2 SVGEGT. The CDR3 has 16 amino acids. V dropped 6 bases and J dropped 11 bases, with 25 bases sitting between them. This CDR3 reads CASRGWGGASTVELFF. The CDR3 DNA reads as TGTGCCAGCAGGGGATGGGGGGGCGCCAGCACCGTTGAGCTGTTTTTT.

This clonotype appeared many times. This chain links TRBV6-5 with TRBJ2-5; D not certain. The V end lost 2 bases, the J end lost 2 bases, and 6 bases lay between the germline ends. CDR1 is MNHEY, CDR2 SVGAGI, per germline. The CDR3 extends over 13 amino acids. CDR3 sequence: CASSYLGQETQYF. CDR3 bases: TGTGCCAGCAGTTACCTTGGGCAAGAGACCCAGTACTTC.

Many counts were recorded for this clonotype. The chain recombines TRBV24-1 with TRBJ2-1, with D possibly matching TRBD2 (5 bases). From germline, CDR1 is KGHDR and CDR2 SFDVKD. V was pared by 6 bases and J by 7 bases, with 12 bases between. The CDR3 consists of 13 residues. CDR3 residues: CATSREQQNEQFF. Written as DNA, the CDR3 is TGTGCCACCAGTCGGGAACAGCAAAATGAGCAGTTCTTC.

This clonotype has ten or more counts. This chain connects TRBV12-3 or TRBV12-4 to TRBJ2-1; 9 bases agree with TRBD2. The J segment lost 6 bases and the V segment lost 0 bases, leaving 15 bases of the junction unmatched. This CDR3 is built from 19 residues. CDR3 nucleotides: TGTGCCAGCAGTTTAGCTCCCTCTAGCGGCGGGAGGGCAGGCAATGAGCAGTTCTTC. Translated, it gives CASSLAPSSGGRAGNEQFF.

The J gene is TRBJ1-2, the V gene TRBV19, with D possibly TRBD1 on 5 matching bases. This CDR3 is built from 13 residues. The V and J ends lost 7 bases and 7 bases respectively, with 16 bases between them. Germline V gives CDR1 LNHDA, CDR2 SQIVND (reference sequence). The chain's CDR3 is CASTPVDSSGYTF. As DNA, the CDR3 is TGTGCCAGTACTCCGGTCGACAGTTCTGGCTACACCTTC.

This clonotype was seen many times. This rearrangement joins TRBV2 to TRBJ2-7, with D possibly being TRBD1 (6 bases). The CDR3 spans 13 residues. The germline V gene has CDR1 SNHLY and CDR2 FYNNEI. V lost 2 bases, J lost 6 bases, and 11 bases lay in between. The CDR3 nucleotides are TGTGCCAGCAGTGAACCGGAAGGGGGCGAGCAGTACTTC. This gives the protein CASSEPEGGEQYF.

This clonotype was seen many times. V usage is TRBV7-6 and J usage is TRBJ2-7, with D unclear. CDR3 length: 16 amino acids. The V and J ends lost 1 base and 0 bases respectively, with 13 bases between them. CDR1 SGHVS and CDR2 FNYEAQ come from the germline V gene. The CDR3 DNA reads as TGTGCCAGCAGCTTAGGTCCGGTACAGAGCTCCTACGAGCAGTACTTC. Encoded protein: CASSLGPVQSSYEQYF.

Only one count was recorded for this clonotype. The CDR3 here is CASSRFGTTFGDEQFF. The DNA for the CDR3 is TGTGCCAGCAGTCGCTTCGGGACAACCTTTGGCGATGAGCAGTTCTTC. The chain is built from TRBV27 and TRBJ2-1; D may be TRBD1 (6 bases). Trimming shortened V by 5 bases and J by 8 bases, and 22 bases separated the two germline ends. This CDR3 has 16 amino acids. Germline assignment: CDR1 MNHEY and CDR2 SMNVEV (reference sequence).

The chain recombines TRBV19 with TRBJ2-7, with 9 bases lining up with TRBD1. V dropped 6 bases and J dropped 3; count of bases not matched to a gene: 3. CDR3 length: 13 amino acids. Germline CDR1 and CDR2: LNHDA and SQIVND (reference sequence). The CDR3 reads CASRQGAGYEQYF. The CDR3, as DNA: TGTGCCAGTAGACAGGGGGCAGGCTACGAGCAGTACTTC.

This clonotype came up many times. The genes are TRBV7-8 and TRBJ2-3; 10 bases match TRBD2. The CDR3 covers 16 residues. Germline loops: CDR1 SGHVS, CDR2 FQNEAQ. V lost 7 bases to trimming and J lost 3 bases; unmatched junction nucleotides: 10. CDR3: CASTTFGTSATDTQYF. For the CDR3, the DNA is TGTGCCAGCACCACATTTGGGACTAGCGCGACAGATACGCAGTATTTT.

The rearrangement uses TRBV6-1 and TRBJ2-2; 15 bases line up with TRBD2. Germline trimming cut 5 bases from V and 7 bases from J; bases unmatched to any gene: 5. Germline V gene lookup returns CDR1 MNHNS and CDR2 SASEGT. The length of the CDR3 is 16 residues. In nucleotides, the CDR3 is TGTGCCAGCAGTCAAGGACTAGCGGGGGGGCACGGGGAGCTGTTTTTT. Amino acid sequence: CASSQGLAGGHGELFF.

This clonotype was observed at least ten times. This CDR3 is CASSLDRANEKLFF. CDR3 coding DNA: TGTGCCAGCAGCTTAGACAGGGCTAATGAAAAACTGTTTTTT. The genes are TRBV7-2 and TRBJ1-4, with TRBD1 as a possible D gene (6 bases). This CDR3 has 14 residues. Germline V CDR1 and CDR2: SGHTA, FQGNSA. Trimming cost V 1 base and J 3 bases, with 6 bases left between them. The full variable domain, its missing parts supplied by reference TRBV7-2 and TRBJ1-4, is GAGVSQSPSNKVTEKGKDVELRCDPISGHTALYWYRQSLGQGLEFLIYFQGNSAPDKSGLPSDRFSAERTGGSVSTLTIQRTQQEDSAVYLCASSLDRANEKLFFGSGTQLSVL.

Many counts were recorded for this clonotype. This chain links TRBV15 with TRBJ2-2, with D uncertain. In germline, CDR1 is LNHNV, CDR2 YYDKDF (reference sequence). Deletions cut 0 bases from V and 5 bases from J, with 7 bases between. The CDR3 has 14 residues. The CDR3 is CATSRDSFTGELFF. CDR3 nucleotides: TGTGCCACCAGCAGAGATAGCTTTACCGGGGAGCTGTTTTTT.

This clonotype was detected ten times or more. The rearrangement links TRBV7-2 to TRBJ1-1; D is perhaps TRBD1 (6 bases). Germline CDR1 reads SGHTA; CDR2 reads FQGNSA. This CDR3 spans 15 amino acids. The V and J ends lost 4 bases and 2 bases respectively, with 14 bases between them. The CDR3 is CASSSFGGPNTEAFF. The CDR3 DNA sequence: TGTGCCAGCAGCTCCTTCGGGGGGCCCAACACTGAAGCTTTCTTT.

The chain uses TRBV27 and TRBJ2-6; 7 bases are a match to TRBD1. Germline values: CDR1 MNHEY, CDR2 SMNVEV (reference sequence). The CDR3 is 16 residues long. J was trimmed by 2 bases and V by 5 bases; bases with no gene match: 6. The CDR3 DNA follows: TGTGCCAGCAGTCGCCGAGACAGGGCTGGGGCCAACGTCCTGACTTTC. Encoded protein: CASSRRDRAGANVLTF. The variable domain in full, with the rest retrieved from reference TRBV27 and TRBJ2-6, is EAQVTQNPRYLITVTGKKLTVTCSQNMNHEYMSWYRQDPGLGLRQIYYSMNVEVTDKGDVPEGYKVSRKEKRNFPLILESPSPNQTSLYFCASSRRDRAGANVLTFGAGSRLTVL.

This clonotype was found many times. V usage is TRBV20-1 and J usage is TRBJ2-1; the D gene is possibly TRBD2 (6 bases). In germline, CDR1 is DFQATT, CDR2 SNEGSKA (reference sequence). The CDR3 runs 13 residues. V lost 6 bases, J lost 7 bases, and 16 bases lay in between. In DNA, the CDR3 is TGCAGTGCAGGGGACTCACGCATAAATGAGCAGTTCTTC. Amino acids: CSAGDSRINEQFF.